This T cell receptor beta chain was observed in a study of a mutant IDH1 vaccine in newly diagnosed glioma. Study overall: First vaccine doses came 4-6 weeks after radiotherapy alone, or with temozolomide cycles. Sex among treated patients split about 60% male, approximately 40% female; mean age was about 43 years.

Time point noted: week 47, end of study. Each dose of the vaccine consisted of 300 ug of mutant IDH1 20-mer peptide, with topical imiquimod. The CDR3 sequence is 14 residues long. The germline CDR1 and CDR2 sequences are MDHEN and SYDVKM. V lost 6 bases and J lost 2, with 14 bases in between. As concerns this clone: As yet, its antigen is unknown.

Here immunoSEQ multiplex PCR was the method, and the copy in TCRdb shows in-frame clones only, minus some. The sample consists of around 53,000 clones, around 84% of them appearing once. The specimen comprised PBMCs, sampled from a glioma patient whose treatment included an IDH1 peptide vaccine. This receptor was obtained from a woman aged 25 to 45 with glioma. Some clones in this sample may be carry-over from other donors' samples. V usage is TRBV28 and J usage is TRBJ2-7; a weak D match, TRBD2 (7 bases). The CDR3 reads CASRLGGEAYEQYF. CDR3 DNA sequence: TGTGCCAGCAGACTAGGGGGGGAGGCCTACGAGCAGTACTTC.